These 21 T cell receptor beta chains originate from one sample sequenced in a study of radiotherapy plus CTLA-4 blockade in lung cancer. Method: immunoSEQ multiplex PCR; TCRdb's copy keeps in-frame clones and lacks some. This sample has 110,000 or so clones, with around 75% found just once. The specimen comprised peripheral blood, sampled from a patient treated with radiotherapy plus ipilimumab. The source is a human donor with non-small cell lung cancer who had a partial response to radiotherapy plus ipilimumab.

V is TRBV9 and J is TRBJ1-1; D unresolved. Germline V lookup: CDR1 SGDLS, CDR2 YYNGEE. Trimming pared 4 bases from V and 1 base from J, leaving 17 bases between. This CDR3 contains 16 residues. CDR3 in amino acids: CASSPGVRSQNTEAFF. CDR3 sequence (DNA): TGTGCCAGCAGCCCCGGGGTCCGCTCGCAGAACACTGAAGCTTTCTTT.

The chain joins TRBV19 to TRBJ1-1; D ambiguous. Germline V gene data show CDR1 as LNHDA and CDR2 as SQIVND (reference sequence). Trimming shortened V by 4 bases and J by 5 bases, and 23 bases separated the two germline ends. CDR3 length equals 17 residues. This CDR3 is CASSRWEGSSVGTEAFF. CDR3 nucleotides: TGTGCCAGTAGTAGGTGGGAGGGCTCGTCCGTTGGAACTGAAGCTTTCTTT.

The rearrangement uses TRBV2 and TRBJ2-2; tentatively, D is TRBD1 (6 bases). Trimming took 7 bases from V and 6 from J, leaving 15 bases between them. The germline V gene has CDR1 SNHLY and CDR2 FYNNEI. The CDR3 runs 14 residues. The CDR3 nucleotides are TGTGCCAGCAATCTAAAAACAGGGCCCGGGGAGCTGTTTTTT. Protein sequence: CASNLKTGPGELFF.

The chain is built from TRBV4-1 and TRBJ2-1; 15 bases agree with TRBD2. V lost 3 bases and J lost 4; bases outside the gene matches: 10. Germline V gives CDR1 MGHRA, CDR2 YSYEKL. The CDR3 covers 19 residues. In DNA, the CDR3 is TGCGCCAGCAGCCACTCTGGGACTAGCGGGAGGTCTGGTTACAATGAGCAGTTCTTC. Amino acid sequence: CASSHSGTSGRSGYNEQFF.

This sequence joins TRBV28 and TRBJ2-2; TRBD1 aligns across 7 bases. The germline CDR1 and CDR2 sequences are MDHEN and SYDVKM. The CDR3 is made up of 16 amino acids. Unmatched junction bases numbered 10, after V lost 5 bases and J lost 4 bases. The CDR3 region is CASSLDLRQGTGELFF. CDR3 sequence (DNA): TGTGCCAGCAGTCTCGATTTAAGACAGGGCACCGGGGAGCTGTTTTTT.

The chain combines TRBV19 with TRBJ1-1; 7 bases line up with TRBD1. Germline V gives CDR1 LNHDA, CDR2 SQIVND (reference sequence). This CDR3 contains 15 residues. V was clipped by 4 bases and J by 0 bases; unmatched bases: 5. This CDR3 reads CASSTWTGMNTEAFF. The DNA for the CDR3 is TGTGCCAGTAGTACTTGGACAGGTATGAACACTGAAGCTTTCTTT.

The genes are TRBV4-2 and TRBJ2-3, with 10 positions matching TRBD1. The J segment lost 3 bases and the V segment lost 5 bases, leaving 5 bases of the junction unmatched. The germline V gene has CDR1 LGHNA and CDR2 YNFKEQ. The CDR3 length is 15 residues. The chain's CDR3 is CASSARTGGTDTQYF. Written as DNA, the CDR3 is TGTGCCAGCAGCGCCCGGACAGGGGGAACAGATACGCAGTATTTT.

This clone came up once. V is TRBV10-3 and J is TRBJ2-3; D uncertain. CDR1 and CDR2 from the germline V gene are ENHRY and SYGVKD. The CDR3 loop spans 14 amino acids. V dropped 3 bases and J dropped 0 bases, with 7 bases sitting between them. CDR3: CAISDQASTDTQYF. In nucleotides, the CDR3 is TGTGCCATCAGTGATCAGGCCAGCACAGATACGCAGTATTTT.

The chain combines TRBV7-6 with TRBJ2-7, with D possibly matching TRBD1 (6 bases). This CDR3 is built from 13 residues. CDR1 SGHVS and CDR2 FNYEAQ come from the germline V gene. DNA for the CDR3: TGTGCTAGCAGCTTAGTTCAGGGGAGCGAGCAGTACGTC. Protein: CASSLVQGSEQYV.

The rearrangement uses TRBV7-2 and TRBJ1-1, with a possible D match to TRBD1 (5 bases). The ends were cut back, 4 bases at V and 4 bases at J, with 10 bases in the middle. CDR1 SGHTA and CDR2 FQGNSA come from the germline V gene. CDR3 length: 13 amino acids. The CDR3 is CASSSQGTTEAFF. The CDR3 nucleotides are TGTGCCAGCAGCTCGCAGGGCACCACTGAAGCTTTCTTT.

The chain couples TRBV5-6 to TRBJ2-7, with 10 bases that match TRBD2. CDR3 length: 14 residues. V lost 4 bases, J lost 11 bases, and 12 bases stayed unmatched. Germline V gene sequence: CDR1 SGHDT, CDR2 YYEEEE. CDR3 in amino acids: CASSPQAGGLLEYV. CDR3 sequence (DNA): TGTGCCAGCAGCCCGCAAGCGGGAGGGCTGCTAGAGTACGTC.

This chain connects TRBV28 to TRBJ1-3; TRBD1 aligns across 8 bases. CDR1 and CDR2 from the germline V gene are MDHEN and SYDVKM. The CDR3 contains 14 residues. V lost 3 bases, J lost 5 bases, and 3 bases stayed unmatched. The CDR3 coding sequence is TGTGCCAGCAGTTTTAGGACAGGGCGAAACACCATATATTTT. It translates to CASSFRTGRNTIYF.

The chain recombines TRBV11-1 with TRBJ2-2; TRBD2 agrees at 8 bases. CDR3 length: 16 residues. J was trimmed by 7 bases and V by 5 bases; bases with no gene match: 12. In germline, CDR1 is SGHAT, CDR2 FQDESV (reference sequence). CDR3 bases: TGTGCCAGCAGCCCTAACCCAGCGGGAGCGAACGGGGAGCTGTTTTTT. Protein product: CASSPNPAGANGELFF.

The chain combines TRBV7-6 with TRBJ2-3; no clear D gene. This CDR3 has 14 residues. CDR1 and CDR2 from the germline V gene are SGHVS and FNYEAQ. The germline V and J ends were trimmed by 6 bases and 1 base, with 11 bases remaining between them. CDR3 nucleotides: TGTGCCAGCAGAGGCGGCGACGGCACAGATACGCAGTATTTT. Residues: CASRGGDGTDTQYF.

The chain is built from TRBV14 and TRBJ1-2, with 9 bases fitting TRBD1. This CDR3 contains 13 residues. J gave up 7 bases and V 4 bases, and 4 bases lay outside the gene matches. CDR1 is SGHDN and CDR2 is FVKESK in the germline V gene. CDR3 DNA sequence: TGTGCCAGCAGCCCACAGGGGGCAGTTGGCTACACCTTC. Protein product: CASSPQGAVGYTF.

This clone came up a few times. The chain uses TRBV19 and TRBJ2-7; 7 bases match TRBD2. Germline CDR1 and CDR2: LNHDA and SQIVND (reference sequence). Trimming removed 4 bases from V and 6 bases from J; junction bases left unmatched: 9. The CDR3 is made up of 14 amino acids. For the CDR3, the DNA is TGTGCCAGTAGTACTGGGAGACTAGCATCCGAGCAGTACGTC. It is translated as CASSTGRLASEQYV.

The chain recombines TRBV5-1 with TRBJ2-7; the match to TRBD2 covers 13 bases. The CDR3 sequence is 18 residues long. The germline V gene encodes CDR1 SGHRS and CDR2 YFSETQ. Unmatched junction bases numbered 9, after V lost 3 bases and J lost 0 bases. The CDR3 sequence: CASSSGPRTSGSSYEQYF. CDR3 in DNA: TGCGCCAGCAGCTCCGGCCCTCGGACTAGCGGGAGCTCCTACGAGCAGTACTTC.

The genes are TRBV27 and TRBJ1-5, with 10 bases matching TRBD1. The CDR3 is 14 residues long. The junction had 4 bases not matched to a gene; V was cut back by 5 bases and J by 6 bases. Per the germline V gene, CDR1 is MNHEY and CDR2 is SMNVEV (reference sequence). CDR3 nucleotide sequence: TGTGCCAGCAGTCTCGACAGGGGGCGTCAGCCCCAGCATTTT. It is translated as CASSLDRGRQPQHF.

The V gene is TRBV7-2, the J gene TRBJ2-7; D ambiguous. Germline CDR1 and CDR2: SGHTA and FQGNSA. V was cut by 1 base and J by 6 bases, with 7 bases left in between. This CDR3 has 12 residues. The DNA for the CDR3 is TGTGCCAGCAGCTTAGAAGTGGGCGAGCAGTACGTC. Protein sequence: CASSLEVGEQYV.

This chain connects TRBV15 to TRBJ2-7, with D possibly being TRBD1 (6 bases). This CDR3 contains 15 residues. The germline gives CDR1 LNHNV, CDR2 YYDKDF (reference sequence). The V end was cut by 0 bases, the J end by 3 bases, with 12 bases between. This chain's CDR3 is CATSRDFGQLYEQYF. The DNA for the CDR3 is TGTGCCACCAGCAGAGATTTCGGACAGCTCTACGAGCAGTACTTC.

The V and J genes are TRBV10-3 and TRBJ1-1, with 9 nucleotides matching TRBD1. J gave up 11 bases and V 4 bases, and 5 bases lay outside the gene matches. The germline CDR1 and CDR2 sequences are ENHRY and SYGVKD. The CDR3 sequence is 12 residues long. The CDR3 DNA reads TGTGCCATCAGTGCCGGGACAGGGCGCGCTTTCTTT. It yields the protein CAISAGTGRAFF.